The rows below give T cell receptor beta chains drawn from one sample of a study of human CD8 memory T cell subsets. TCRdb reanalyzed the 5' RACE reads, giving one entry per CDR3 protein sequence and no DNA. The repertoire shows about 10,000 distinct CDR3 sequences; the top ten hold 8% to 10%. The sequenced material came from CD8+ stem-like memory T cells (TSCM and TCM) sorted from PBMCs. The origin of the receptors is a human donor in good health. Each CDR3 is given with its conserved first and last residue. The listing skips clone size in some rows; elsewhere it reads once, few, many or a size class.

j_gene: TRBJ2-1; v_gene: TRBV19; abundance: medium-sized; CDR3aa: CASSIADYNEQFF
j_gene: TRBJ2-2; v_gene: TRBV19; abundance: NA; CDR3aa: CASSIGGNTGELFF
j_gene: TRBJ2-7; v_gene: TRBV3-2; abundance: NA; CDR3aa: CASSQRGLYEQYF
j_gene: TRBJ2-5; v_gene: TRBV21-1; abundance: NA; CDR3aa: CASSRVRETQYF
j_gene: TRBJ2-3; v_gene: TRBV7-9; abundance: medium-sized; CDR3aa: CASFGGSTDTQYF
j_gene: TRBJ1-1; v_gene: TRBV7-9; abundance: NA; CDR3aa: CASSLAGRGLTEAFF
j_gene: TRBJ2-7; v_gene: TRBV7-9; abundance: NA; CDR3aa: CASSFRQDEQYF
j_gene: TRBJ2-6; v_gene: TRBV2; abundance: NA; CDR3aa: CASKETSAGANVLTF
j_gene: TRBJ2-3; v_gene: TRBV5-6; abundance: medium-sized; CDR3aa: CASSLLSWTGGSDF
j_gene: TRBJ1-1; v_gene: TRBV29-1; abundance: NA; CDR3aa: CSVDERRMDTEAFF
j_gene: TRBJ2-3; v_gene: TRBV7-9; abundance: NA; CDR3aa: CASSLPPRGTDTQYF
j_gene: TRBJ2-5; v_gene: TRBV7-9; abundance: NA; CDR3aa: CASSSTLGTSGRDGEQTQYF
j_gene: TRBJ1-1; v_gene: TRBV6-5; abundance: medium-sized; CDR3aa: CASSQAGGGTEAFF
j_gene: TRBJ1-2; v_gene: TRBV30; abundance: NA; CDR3aa: CAWVDTEGYGYTF
j_gene: TRBJ2-7; v_gene: TRBV5-8; abundance: NA; CDR3aa: CASSFYEGSPYTRQYF
j_gene: TRBJ2-7; v_gene: TRBV5-6; abundance: NA; CDR3aa: CASSLVGHPAGEQYF
j_gene: TRBJ2-5; v_gene: TRBV5-6; abundance: NA; CDR3aa: CASSSQDRGLGETQYF
j_gene: TRBJ2-4; v_gene: TRBV4-2; abundance: NA; CDR3aa: CASSQDFGDKNIQYF
j_gene: TRBJ2-5; v_gene: TRBV2; abundance: medium-sized; CDR3aa: CASSEGRAWETQYF
j_gene: TRBJ1-2; v_gene: TRBV5-6; abundance: NA; CDR3aa: CASSLAQGDYTF
j_gene: TRBJ1-6; v_gene: TRBV28; abundance: NA; CDR3aa: CASSFFRTGYNSPLHF
j_gene: TRBJ2-3; v_gene: TRBV19; abundance: NA; CDR3aa: CASSMGGTDTQYF
j_gene: TRBJ2-5; v_gene: TRBV29-1; abundance: medium-sized; CDR3aa: CSVEDQLAGGPFGAQYF
j_gene: TRBJ2-3; v_gene: TRBV13; abundance: NA; CDR3aa: CASSLEGRGNTQYF
j_gene: TRBJ1-6; v_gene: TRBV15; abundance: NA; CDR3aa: CATRGAYNSPLHF
j_gene: TRBJ1-5; v_gene: TRBV7-8; abundance: NA; CDR3aa: CASSFGGDRRYQPQHF
j_gene: TRBJ2-7; v_gene: TRBV30; abundance: NA; CDR3aa: CAWSVGTSVYEQYF
j_gene: TRBJ2-2; v_gene: TRBV11-3; abundance: NA; CDR3aa: CASSRRGQGNTGELFF
j_gene: TRBJ1-2; v_gene: TRBV9; abundance: NA; CDR3aa: CASSAGGGYTF